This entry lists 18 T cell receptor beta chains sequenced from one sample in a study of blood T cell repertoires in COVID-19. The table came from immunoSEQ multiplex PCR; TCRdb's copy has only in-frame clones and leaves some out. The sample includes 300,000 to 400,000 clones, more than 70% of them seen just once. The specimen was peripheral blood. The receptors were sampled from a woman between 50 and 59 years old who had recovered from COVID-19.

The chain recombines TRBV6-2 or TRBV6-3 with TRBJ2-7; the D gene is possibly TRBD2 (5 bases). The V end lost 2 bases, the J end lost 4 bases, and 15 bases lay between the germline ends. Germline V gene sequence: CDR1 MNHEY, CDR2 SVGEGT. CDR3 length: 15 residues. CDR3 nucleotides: TGTGCCAGCAGTTACATCCGGGAACAGTTGTACGAGCAGTACTTC. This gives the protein CASSYIREQLYEQYF.

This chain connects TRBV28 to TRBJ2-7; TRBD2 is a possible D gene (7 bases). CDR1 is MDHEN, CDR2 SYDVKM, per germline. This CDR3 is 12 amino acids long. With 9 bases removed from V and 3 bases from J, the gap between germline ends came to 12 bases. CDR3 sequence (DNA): TGTGCCAGTCGTAGGGGGGGCTACGAGCAGTACTTC. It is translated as CASRRGGYEQYF.

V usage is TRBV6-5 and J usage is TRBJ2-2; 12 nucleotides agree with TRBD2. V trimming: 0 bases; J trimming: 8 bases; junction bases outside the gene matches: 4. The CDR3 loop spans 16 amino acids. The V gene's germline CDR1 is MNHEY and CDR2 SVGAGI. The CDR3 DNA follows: TGTGCCAGCAGTTACTCTACTAGCGGGGGGTTTGGGGAGCTGTTTTTT. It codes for CASSYSTSGGFGELFF.

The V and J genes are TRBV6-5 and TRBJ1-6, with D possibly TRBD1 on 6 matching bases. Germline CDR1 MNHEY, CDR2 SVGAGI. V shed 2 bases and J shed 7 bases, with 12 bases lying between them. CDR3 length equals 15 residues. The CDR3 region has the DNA TGTGCCAGCAGTTACCGGGTCAGGGGAAATTCACCCCTCCACTTT. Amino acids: CASSYRVRGNSPLHF.

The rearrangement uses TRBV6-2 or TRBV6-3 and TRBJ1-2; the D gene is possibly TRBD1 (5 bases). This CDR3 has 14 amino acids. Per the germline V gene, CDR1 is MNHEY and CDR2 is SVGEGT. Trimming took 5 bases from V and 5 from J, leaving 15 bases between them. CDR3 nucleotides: TGTGCCAGCAGTGCCACAGTACGGGGGTATGGCTACACCTTC. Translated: CASSATVRGYGYTF.

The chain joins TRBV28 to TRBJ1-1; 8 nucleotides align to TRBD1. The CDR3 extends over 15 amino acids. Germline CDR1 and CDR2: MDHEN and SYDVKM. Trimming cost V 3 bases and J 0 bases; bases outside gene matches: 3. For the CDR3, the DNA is TGTGCCAGCAGTTTCGGACAGGGATTGAACACTGAAGCTTTCTTT. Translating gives CASSFGQGLNTEAFF.

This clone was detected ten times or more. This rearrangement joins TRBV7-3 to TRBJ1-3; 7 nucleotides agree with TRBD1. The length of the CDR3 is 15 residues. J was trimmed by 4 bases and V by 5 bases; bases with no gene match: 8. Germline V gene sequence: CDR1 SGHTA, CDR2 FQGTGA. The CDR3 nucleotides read TGTGCCAGCAGCCCCTCAGGGGGGTACGGAAACACCATATATTTT. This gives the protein CASSPSGGYGNTIYF.

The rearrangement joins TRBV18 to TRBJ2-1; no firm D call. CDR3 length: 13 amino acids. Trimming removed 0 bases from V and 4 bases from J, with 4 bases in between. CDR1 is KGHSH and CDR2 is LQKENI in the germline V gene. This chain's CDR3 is CASSPPSYNEQFF. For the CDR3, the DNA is TGTGCCAGCTCACCACCGTCGTACAATGAGCAGTTCTTC.

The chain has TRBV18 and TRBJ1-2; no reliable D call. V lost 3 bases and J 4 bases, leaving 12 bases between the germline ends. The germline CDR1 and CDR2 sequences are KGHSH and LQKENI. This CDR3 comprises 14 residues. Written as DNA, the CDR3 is TGTGCCAGCTCACCGGTCGGAGGGTCCTATGGCTACACCTTC. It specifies CASSPVGGSYGYTF.

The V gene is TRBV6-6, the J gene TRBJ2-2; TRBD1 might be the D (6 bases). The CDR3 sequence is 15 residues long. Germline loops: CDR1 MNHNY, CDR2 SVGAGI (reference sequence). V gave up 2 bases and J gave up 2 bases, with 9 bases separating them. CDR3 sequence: CASSYQGLNTGELFF. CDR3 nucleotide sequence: TGTGCCAGCAGTTACCAGGGGCTAAACACCGGGGAGCTGTTTTTT.

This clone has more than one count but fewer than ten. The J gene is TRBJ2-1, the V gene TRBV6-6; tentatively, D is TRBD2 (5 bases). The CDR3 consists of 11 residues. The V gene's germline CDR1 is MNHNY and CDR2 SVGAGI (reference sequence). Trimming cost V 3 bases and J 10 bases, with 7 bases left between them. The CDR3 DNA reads TGTGCCAGCAGTTATGCGGGCGAGCAGTTCTTC. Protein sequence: CASSYAGEQFF.

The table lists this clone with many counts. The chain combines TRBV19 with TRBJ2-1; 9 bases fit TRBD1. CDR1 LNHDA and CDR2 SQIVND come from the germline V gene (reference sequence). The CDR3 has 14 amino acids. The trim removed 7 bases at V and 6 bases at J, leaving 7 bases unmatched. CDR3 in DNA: TGTGCCAGTACTCCCGGGACAGGGTTCAATGAGCAGTTCTTC. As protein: CASTPGTGFNEQFF.

The CDR3 protein is CASSPGQPNTEAFF. The CDR3 bases are TGTGCCAGCTCACCAGGACAACCGAACACTGAAGCTTTCTTT. This sequence joins TRBV18 and TRBJ1-1; TRBD1 might be the D (5 bases). Trimming cost V 2 bases and J 1 base, with 8 bases left between them. Germline CDR1 is KGHSH and CDR2 is LQKENI. The CDR3 is made up of 14 amino acids.

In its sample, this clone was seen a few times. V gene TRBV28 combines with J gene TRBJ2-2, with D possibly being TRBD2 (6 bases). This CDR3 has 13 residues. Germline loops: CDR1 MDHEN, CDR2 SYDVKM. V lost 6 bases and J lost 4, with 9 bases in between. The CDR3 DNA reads TGTGCCAGCAGGGACTACACCACCGGGGAGCTGTTTTTT. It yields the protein CASRDYTTGELFF.

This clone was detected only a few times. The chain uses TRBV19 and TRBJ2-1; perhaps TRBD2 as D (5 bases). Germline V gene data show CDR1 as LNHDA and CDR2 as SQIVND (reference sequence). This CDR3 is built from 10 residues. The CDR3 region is CGGLGDEQFF. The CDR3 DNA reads TGTGGTGGCTTGGGAGATGAGCAGTTCTTC.

The CDR3 here is CASSRTSGLTGELFF. DNA of the CDR3: TGTGCCAGCAGCAGGACTAGCGGACTCACCGGGGAGCTGTTTTTT. This chain links TRBV27 with TRBJ2-2; 10 bases fit TRBD2. Germline CDR1 reads MNHEY; CDR2 reads SMNVEV (reference sequence). This CDR3 is 15 amino acids long. J lost 4 bases, V lost 6 bases, and 5 bases had no gene match.

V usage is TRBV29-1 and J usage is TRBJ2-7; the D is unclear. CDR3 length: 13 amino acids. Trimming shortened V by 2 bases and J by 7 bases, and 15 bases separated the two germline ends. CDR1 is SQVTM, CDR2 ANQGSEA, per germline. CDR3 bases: TGCAGCGTTGAATCCAGGCTGGGTATAGAGCAGTACTTC. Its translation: CSVESRLGIEQYF.

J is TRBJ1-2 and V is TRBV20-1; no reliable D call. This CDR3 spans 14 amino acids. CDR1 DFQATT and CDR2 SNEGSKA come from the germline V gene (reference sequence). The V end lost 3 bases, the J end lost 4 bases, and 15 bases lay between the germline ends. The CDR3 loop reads CSASPNSGFYGYTF. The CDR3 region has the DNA TGCAGTGCTAGTCCTAACTCGGGGTTCTATGGCTACACCTTC.